This record concerns one T cell receptor (beta chain) sequence. The antigen this receptor binds is unknown. No quality values exist for individual bases; no much larger clone is one base distant. From the germline V gene, CDR1 is SGHRS and CDR2 is YFSETQ. A distance of 8 bases separates the germline ends of V and J, which lose 2 bases and 3 bases respectively. The CDR3 contains 13 residues, cysteine and phenylalanine counted. The sequence is cut down to CDR3 DNA, 39 bases in frame from base 1. The time point label corresponds to: peripheral blood 6 weeks after treatment start. The cohort comprised approximately 30 patients with locally advanced or metastatic urothelial carcinoma treated at Memorial Sloan Kettering on a trial protocol. Peripheral blood mononuclear cells were collected from each patient pretreatment and during treatment, giving between 1 and 8 total time points per patient. The Qiagen DNeasy Blood extraction kit was used to purify genomic DNA from total PBMCs and tumor samples. PBMCs were collected pretreatment and during treatment, and were isolated and stored as previously described.

Synthetic TCR analog templates were spiked into each PCR to estimate absolute template abundance from read counts. The immunoSEQ assay used bias-controlled V and J gene primers to amplify TCRbeta CDR3 regions from genomic DNA. Sequencing of rearranged TCRbeta segments was performed at approximately 20X coverage. Per the source publication's procedure: Clustering was used to correct sequencing errors, and CDR3s were annotated against IMGT to assign V, D and J genes. Downstream analyses used only productive TCRbeta rearrangements and left out out-of-frame or stop-codon sequences. To compute clonality, Shannon entropy was normalized by the log of the number of unique productive sequences and then subtracted from one. Clones differing between time points or between blood and tumor were identified by Fisher's exact test with Benjamini-Hochberg correction at adjusted p below 0.01. Drawn from immuneACCESS, this table holds only the in-frame rearrangements with V and J called that TCRdb kept. Clones are partly lost; checked studies trace under half to an unresolved V gene and leave the rest unexplained. The V and J calls and clone size were taken over from that table, and D and trimming were inferred from the DNA. In all, the sample holds about 120,000 clones, and roughly 90% of those were seen once. The top ten constitute more than 1.5% of the sample.

This specimen belongs to a study of PD-L1 blockade in urothelial cancer (dated by TCRdb to 2016 to 2017). Broadly, across the study: Therapy was started in the mid-2010s for all patients, and atezolizumab 1,200 mg was administered intravenously every 3 weeks. Durable clinical benefit was achieved by nine patients and was not achieved by 20 patients. Twenty-five of 29 patients were males with bladder-origin urothelial cancer, and about 65% of the roughly 30 reported a prior smoking history. Blood samples were analyzed at two time points: 3 weeks after treatment start (second dose) and 6 weeks after treatment start. Durable clinical benefit was defined as progression-free survival longer than 6 months, and TCR features were also tested against progression-free and overall survival. TCR sequencing covered pretreatment tumor samples and matched, serially collected peripheral blood taken before and after atezolizumab treatment. In the same patients, pretreatment tumors underwent whole exome sequencing and RNA sequencing in addition to TCR sequencing. An ECOG performance status of 0 or 1 was recorded for the patients, and 0 to 3 prior chemotherapy regimens had been received by the patients. Over 28 patients had pretreatment blood TCR-seq, about 25 had at least one posttreatment blood collection, and about 25 had tumor TCR-seq. Blood samples yielded a median of about 150,000 T cells and tens of thousands of unique TCRs, with median clonality around 0.083. The study was an exploratory multi-omic analysis of somatic, immune and clinical correlates of response to PD-L1 blockade with atezolizumab in urothelial cancer.

The research as a whole found: Improved progression-free and overall survival was found to be associated with pretreatment peripheral blood TCR clonality below the median. Because of the small sample size (n ≈ 28) and the many exploratory analyses performed, the results are intended to be regarded as hypothesis-generating. Greater expansion of tumor-associated TCR clones in peripheral blood 3 weeks after the start of treatment was observed in patients with durable benefit (n ≈ 22, p = 0.022).

The origin of this receptor is a man aged 55 to 70 with urothelial cancer. The V and J genes are TRBV5-1 and TRBJ1-1, and perhaps TRBD1 as D gene, on 5 matching bases. The source material was PBMCs, sampled around atezolizumab (anti-PD-L1) treatment. The DNA reads TGCGCCAGCAGCTTTTGGGGGGACACTGAAGCTTTCTTT. It translates as CASSFWGDTEAFF.